Sequencing of this T cell receptor beta chain was carried out in a study of T-cell reconstitution after alpha-beta-depleted transplantation in children. Overall study findings and caveats: Once a year had passed after transplant, T-cell counts and diversity came mostly from newly produced T cells. Expanded clones from the graft, numbering several hundred, reportedly supplied alpha-beta T cells about two months after transplant.

The TCRbeta library incorporated unique molecular identifiers. A single record per CDR3 protein comes from TCRdb applying MiXCR to the PCR reads. This table holds 600,000 to 700,000 distinct CDR3 sequences, about an eighth found once. The V gene end was trimmed by 3 bases and the J gene end by 2 bases; junction bases not matched to a gene: 4. This CDR3 region has 14 residues. Germline V lookup: CDR1 DFQATT, CDR2 SNEGSKA (reference sequence). This clonotype was seen many times. Its specificity is not known. Sequences were derived from PBMCs, sampled before TCRalphabeta/CD19-depleted stem cell transplant. This chain links TRBV20-1 with TRBJ2-3; 8 bases are shared with TRBD2. The sequence was collected from a girl aged 2 to 10 with congenital amegakaryocytic thrombocytopenia, due to receive a stem cell transplant. CDR3 loop: CSASSAGVTDTQYF. The CDR3 bases are TGCAGTGCTAGTTCAGCGGGAGTCACAGATACGCAGTATTTT.